This T cell receptor beta chain is from a study of blood T cell repertoires in COVID-19. Method: immunoSEQ multiplex PCR; TCRdb's copy keeps in-frame clones and lacks some. The table lists about 170,000 clones, around 90% of them singletons, with over 2% in the top ten. Germline CDR1 WSHSY, CDR2 SAAADI. With 2 bases clipped from V and 4 bases from J, the junction kept 3 bases outside the gene matches. There are 15 residues in the CDR3. The sequence derives from a man aged 50 or older who had recovered from COVID-19. The chain links TRBV10-2 to TRBJ2-1; the match to TRBD2 covers 9 bases. Sequenced: peripheral blood. The CDR3 coding sequence is TGCGCCAGCAGTGAGAGAGCGGGGGGTTACAATGAGCAGTTCTTC. Translated: CASSERAGGYNEQFF.